The 23 T cell receptor beta chains below were found in one sample sequenced in a study of regulatory T cells in long-lasting Graves disease. Building of the TCR beta libraries involved iRepertoire HTBI primers and Arm-PCR of CDR3 regions. TCRdb fed the multiplex PCR reads into MiXCR, producing one record per CDR3 protein. The sample records 450,000 to 600,000 distinct CDR3 sequences, around 15% being singletons. Time point denoted: newly diagnosed GD, antithyroid drugs for less than 3 months. Extracted PBMC RNA gave rise to the TCR library. This sample was shared with a second study, whose subject was T cells in Graves' hyperthyroidism and ophthalmopathy.

The source was peripheral blood mononuclear cells (PBMCs), collected at new diagnosis, from a patient treated with antithyroid drugs. Every receptor here comes from a man aged 40-55 years with Graves disease.

This clonotype was detected ten times or more. The chain is built from TRBV20-1 and TRBJ2-7; 7 bases fit TRBD2. The germline V gene has CDR1 DFQATT and CDR2 SNEGSKA (reference sequence). The CDR3 is 14 amino acids. The ends lost 2 bases at V and 3 bases at J; junction bases unmatched: 7. In nucleotides, the CDR3 is TGCAGTGCTAGAACGGGGAGGGCCATCTACGAGCAGTACTTC. Encoded protein: CSARTGRAIYEQYF.

This clonotype was seen a few times. The V call is TRBV5-1, the J call TRBJ1-2; D unresolved. From germline, CDR1 is SGHRS and CDR2 YFSETQ. The CDR3 runs to 13 residues. Trimming cost V 0 bases and J 6 bases, with 9 bases left between them. Here the CDR3 DNA reads TGCGCCAGCAGCTTGGTCGTGGGAAATGGCTACACCTTC. This codes for CASSLVVGNGYTF.

The V gene is TRBV5-6, the J gene TRBJ1-1; maybe TRBD1 (5 bases). This CDR3 has 16 residues. Trimming removed 5 bases from V and 0 bases from J, with 17 bases in between. Per the germline V gene, CDR1 is SGHDT and CDR2 is YYEEEE. Here the CDR3 reads CASRDGGNRMNTEAFF. As DNA, the CDR3 is TGTGCCAGCAGGGATGGGGGGAATAGGATGAACACTGAAGCTTTCTTT.

The sample holds many counts of this clonotype. V is TRBV7-8 and J is TRBJ1-3; 9 bases map to TRBD1. Germline-derived CDR1 and CDR2 are SGHVS and FQNEAQ. V lost 5 bases, J lost 1 base, and 15 bases stayed unmatched. There are 19 residues in the CDR3. CDR3 in DNA: TGTGCCAGCAGCCCCGCGACGGTTACCGGGACAGGGTCTGGAAACACCATATATTTT. Its translation: CASSPATVTGTGSGNTIYF.

In its sample, this clonotype was seen a few times. The V gene is TRBV29-1, the J gene TRBJ1-6; a possible D gene is TRBD1 (5 bases). Trimming cost V 6 bases and J 7 bases, with 13 bases left between them. The CDR3 has 13 amino acids. Germline CDR1 is SQVTM and CDR2 is ANQGSEA. The CDR3 region is CSVGHGWNSPLHF. Here the CDR3 DNA reads TGCAGCGTAGGACACGGGTGGAATTCACCCCTCCACTTT.

The rearrangement uses TRBV19 and TRBJ2-3; TRBD2 matches at 8 bases. The germline V gene encodes CDR1 LNHDA and CDR2 SQIVND (reference sequence). V lost 5 bases, J lost 6 bases, and 10 bases stayed unmatched. This CDR3 comprises 15 residues. The CDR3 here is CASSPSAGGPDTQYF. CDR3 DNA: TGTGCCAGTAGTCCCAGCGCGGGAGGCCCCGATACGCAGTATTTT.

The J gene is TRBJ1-3, the V gene TRBV11-2; D is possibly TRBD1 (6 bases). With 6 bases removed from V and 2 bases from J, the gap between germline ends came to 17 bases. The CDR3 is 16 amino acids. Per germline, CDR1 SGHAT and CDR2 FQNNGV. As DNA, the CDR3 is TGTGCCAGCAGACCAATTCGGACAGTTACTGGAAACACCATATATTTT. This gives the protein CASRPIRTVTGNTIYF.

This clonotype was detected many times. The chain couples TRBV5-1 to TRBJ2-1, with 8 bases aligning to TRBD2. This CDR3 region has 15 residues. V gave up 1 base and J gave up 2 bases; unmatched junction bases: 2. Germline V gives CDR1 SGHRS, CDR2 YFSETQ. The CDR3 nucleotides read TGCGCCAGCAGCTTGTCGGGAGGGACCTACAATGAGCAGTTCTTC. Its translation: CASSLSGGTYNEQFF.

The chain couples TRBV29-1 to TRBJ1-1; 12 bases align to TRBD1. With V trimmed by 7 bases and J by 11 bases, 14 bases remained unmatched. The CDR3 is made up of 14 amino acids. Germline V gives CDR1 SQVTM, CDR2 ANQGSEA. CDR3 in amino acids: CSADTGTGGSWAFF. In DNA, the CDR3 is TGCAGCGCCGATACCGGGACAGGGGGCTCTTGGGCTTTCTTT.

This clonotype has at least ten counts. V usage is TRBV10-3 and J usage is TRBJ1-1, with TRBD1 as a possible D gene (6 bases). Germline CDR1 ENHRY, CDR2 SYGVKD. This CDR3 has 14 residues. Trimming left V 6 bases short and J 4 bases short, with 15 bases between. The CDR3 coding sequence is TGTGCCATCAGCCCGACAGGCTTCGGCACTGAAGCTTTCTTT. Protein sequence: CAISPTGFGTEAFF.

Ten or more counts support this clonotype. V usage is TRBV9 and J usage is TRBJ2-1, with 8 bases matching TRBD1. CDR3 size: 14 residues. Germline V CDR1 and CDR2: SGDLS, YYNGEE. The J segment lost 7 bases and the V segment lost 0 bases, leaving 3 bases of the junction unmatched. CDR3 sequence: CASSVGTGKNEQFF. The CDR3 DNA reads TGTGCCAGCAGCGTAGGGACAGGGAAGAATGAGCAGTTCTTC.

CDR3 nucleotides: TGTGCCAGCAGCTTCCTTAAGTCCCAGAGTATAGGGGACGAGCAGTACTTC. Translated: CASSFLKSQSIGDEQYF. V is TRBV7-9 and J is TRBJ2-7, with D possibly being TRBD1 (5 bases). V gave up 3 bases and J gave up 5 bases, with 23 bases separating them. The CDR3 has 17 amino acids. CDR1 and CDR2 (germline): SEHNR, FQNEAQ (reference sequence).

This clonotype was observed a handful of times. CDR3 coding DNA: TGTGCCAGTAGTATATCTGGGGACAGGGATGAGCAGTTCTTC. Residues: CASSISGDRDEQFF. V is TRBV19 and J is TRBJ2-1; the match to TRBD1 covers 9 bases. Looked up from germline, CDR1 is LNHDA and CDR2 is SQIVND (reference sequence). The CDR3 consists of 14 residues. V trimming: 2 bases; J trimming: 8 bases; junction bases outside the gene matches: 4. Combining the CDR3 with reference TRBV19 and TRBJ2-1 gives the whole variable domain DGGITQSPKYLFRKEGQNVTLSCEQNLNHDAMYWYRQDPGQGLRLIYYSQIVNDFQKGDIAEGYSVSREKKESFPLTVTSAQKNPTAFYLCASSISGDRDEQFFGPGTRLTVL.

Details on this clonotype: A read error is possible here, since a much larger clone lies one base away. The chain employs TRBV28 and TRBJ2-3; tentative D call: TRBD1 (6 bases). The germline V gene encodes CDR1 MDHEN and CDR2 SYDVKM. The CDR3 has 15 residues. CDR3 amino acids: CTSSLTGKHTDTQYF. The CDR3 nucleotides read TGTACCAGCAGTTTAACAGGGAAGCACACAGATACGCAGTATTTT.

This clonotype was recorded at least ten times. J is TRBJ2-7 and V is TRBV3-1; no definite D call. Germline CDR1 and CDR2: LGHDT and YNNKEL (reference sequence). The CDR3 runs to 13 residues. V was cut by 4 bases and J by 3 bases, with 10 bases left in between. The CDR3 sequence: CASSRTMNYEQYF. In DNA form, the CDR3 reads TGTGCCAGCAGCCGGACCATGAACTACGAGCAGTACTTC.

The genes are TRBV4-1 and TRBJ2-3, with 9 bases aligning to TRBD2. The CDR3 length is 16 residues. CDR1 is MGHRA, CDR2 YSYEKL, per germline. Trimming at V came to 2 bases and at J to 2 bases, leaving 5 bases not matched to a gene. The CDR3 nucleotides read TGCGCCAGCAGCCAACTAGCGGGAAGCTACACAGATACGCAGTATTTT. Translating it yields CASSQLAGSYTDTQYF.

Many counts were recorded for this clonotype. The chain joins TRBV24-1 to TRBJ2-3; D uncertain. This CDR3 contains 13 residues. The germline gives CDR1 KGHDR, CDR2 SFDVKD. Trimming pared 2 bases from V and 5 bases from J, leaving 7 bases between. CDR3 sequence reads: CATSDSVEDTQYF. CDR3 nucleotide sequence: TGTGCCACCAGTGATTCCGTGGAAGATACGCAGTATTTT.

This clonotype was found a few times. The chain combines TRBV5-1 with TRBJ2-7; D gene ambiguous. The CDR3 is 12 residues long. The ends were cut back, 5 bases at V and 3 bases at J, with 9 bases in the middle. Germline lookup yields CDR1 SGHRS and CDR2 YFSETQ. This chain's CDR3 is CASRPDGYEQYF. The CDR3 nucleotides are TGCGCCAGCAGACCCGACGGCTACGAGCAGTACTTC.

This chain uses TRBV12-3 or TRBV12-4 with TRBJ1-5, with D tentatively TRBD1 (6 bases). The CDR3 totals 14 residues. Deletions cut 5 bases from V and 3 bases from J, with 11 bases between. CDR3 loop: CASSVTGVNQPQHF. CDR3 nucleotides: TGTGCCAGCAGTGTGACAGGAGTCAATCAGCCCCAGCATTTT.

This clonotype was seen many times. The chain joins TRBV29-1 to TRBJ1-1, with 8 bases identical to TRBD1. After removal of 6 bases from V and 10 bases from J, the junction contained 13 bases not matched to a gene. The length of the CDR3 is 13 residues. Germline CDR1 SQVTM, CDR2 ANQGSEA. Written as DNA, the CDR3 is TGCAGCGTACCGGGACAGGACAAATGGGGAGCTTTCTTT. Translation gives CSVPGQDKWGAFF.

This clonotype was detected many times. This rearrangement joins TRBV27 to TRBJ1-5; 9 nucleotides match TRBD1. Trimming at V came to 4 bases and at J to 3 bases, leaving 7 bases not matched to a gene. Germline CDR1 is MNHEY and CDR2 is SMNVEV (reference sequence). The CDR3 is 16 residues long. The CDR3 DNA reads TGTGCCAGCAGTTCACGGGACAGGGACTACAATCAGCCCCAGCATTTT. Translation: CASSSRDRDYNQPQHF.

With regard to this clonotype: One end of the junction varies from germline; a read error may be responsible. The chain is built from TRBV20-1 and TRBJ2-4; D ambiguous. Germline lookup yields CDR1 DFQATT and CDR2 SNEGSKA (reference sequence). The CDR3 is 15 amino acids. CDR3 sequence (DNA): TGCAGTGCTGGAGATGAATTACTAGCCAAAAACATTCAGTACTTC. Translated: CSAGDELLAKNIQYF.

This clonotype was observed a handful of times. This chain connects TRBV12-5 to TRBJ2-4; D unresolved. Looked up from germline, CDR1 is LGHNT and CDR2 is FRNRAP. V was shortened by 2 bases and J by 10 bases, with 12 bases between the two germline ends. The length of the CDR3 is 13 residues. This chain's CDR3 is CASGLPGQAIQYF. CDR3 nucleotides: TGTGCTAGTGGTTTGCCGGGTCAGGCGATTCAGTACTTC.